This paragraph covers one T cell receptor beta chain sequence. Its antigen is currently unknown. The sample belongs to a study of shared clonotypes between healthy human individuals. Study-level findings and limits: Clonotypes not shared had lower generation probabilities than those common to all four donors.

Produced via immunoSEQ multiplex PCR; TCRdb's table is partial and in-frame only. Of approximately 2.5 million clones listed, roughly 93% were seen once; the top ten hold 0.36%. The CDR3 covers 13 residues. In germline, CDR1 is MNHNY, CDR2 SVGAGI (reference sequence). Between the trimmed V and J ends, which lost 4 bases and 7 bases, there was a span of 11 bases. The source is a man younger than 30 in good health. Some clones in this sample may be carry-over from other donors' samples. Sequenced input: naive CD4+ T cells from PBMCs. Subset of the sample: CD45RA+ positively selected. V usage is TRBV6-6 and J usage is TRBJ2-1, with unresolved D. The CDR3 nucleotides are TGTGCCAGCAGTTTTGACTCGCTGAATGAGCAGTTCTTC. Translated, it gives CASSFDSLNEQFF.